This is a list of T cell receptor beta chains from one sample in a study of T-cell reconstitution after alpha-beta-depleted transplantation in children. Via MiXCR, TCRdb re-called the PCR reads, giving one row per CDR3 protein. The sample contains about 500,000 distinct CDR3 sequences, about 33% of which appear only once. The sample here was PBMCs from the stem cell graft donor, taken from the stem cell graft. These receptors all come from a human donor who donated a stem cell graft to a child with aplastic anemia. Both conserved end residues are part of each CDR3. Fields, in order: CDR3 length, V gene, J gene, clone size, D gene, CDR3 protein, CDR3 DNA. D genes are given only for firm matches. Rows may omit the clone size; those that give it use once, few, many or a size class.

17	TRBV30	TRBJ2-3	.	TRBD2	CAWSRRTSGYRTDTQYF	TGTGCCTGGAGCCGGCGGACTAGCGGGTATCGCACAGATACGCAGTATTTT
16	TRBV27	TRBJ2-6	.	.	CASSRLDHAGANVLTF	TGTGCCAGCAGCCGCCTTGACCATGCCGGGGCCAACGTCCTGACTTTC
12	TRBV20-1	TRBJ1-5	.	.	CSARRQNQPQHF	TGCAGTGCTAGGCGGCAGAATCAGCCCCAGCATTTT
15	TRBV29-1	TRBJ2-5	.	TRBD2	CSVAYIAGDGETQYF	TGCAGCGTCGCCTACATAGCGGGAGACGGTGAGACCCAGTACTTC
18	TRBV5-1	TRBJ2-3	.	TRBD2	CASSPSGTSGSGTDTQYF	TGCGCCAGCAGCCCGTCCGGGACTAGCGGGAGTGGCACAGATACGCAGTATTTT
15	TRBV30	TRBJ2-3	.	.	CAWTNPGISTDTQYF	TGTGCCTGGACAAATCCAGGCATCAGCACAGATACGCAGTATTTT
16	TRBV18	TRBJ2-2	.	TRBD2	CASSRTSERSTGELFF	TGTGCCAGCTCCAGAACTAGCGAAAGGAGCACCGGGGAGCTGTTTTTT
14	TRBV7-3	TRBJ2-5	few	.	CASSLTEGSETQYF	TGTGCCAGCAGCTTAACCGAGGGTTCAGAGACCCAGTACTTC
14	TRBV20-1	TRBJ2-7	.	.	CSARDQGVLYEQYF	TGCAGTGCTAGAGATCAAGGGGTTTTGTACGAGCAGTACTTC
17	TRBV10-3	TRBJ1-1	few	.	CAISESGATAPNTEAFF	TGTGCCATCAGTGAGTCTGGGGCCACAGCGCCGAACACTGAAGCTTTCTTT
16	TRBV7-2	TRBJ1-4	once	.	CASSLEPDRNNEKLFF	TGTGCCAGCAGCTTAGAGCCCGACAGAAACAATGAAAAACTGTTTTTT
16	TRBV5-1	TRBJ2-2	.	.	CASSLLSGPNTGELFF	TGCGCCAGCAGCTTACTATCTGGACCGAACACCGGGGAGCTGTTTTTT
15	TRBV29-1	TRBJ2-7	.	TRBD2	CSVWTSGSSLGEQYF	TGCAGCGTCTGGACTAGCGGGAGTTCGCTCGGGGAGCAGTACTTC
15	TRBV10-3	TRBJ1-2	few	.	CATRDGFGGNYGYTF	TGTGCCACCAGAGACGGGTTCGGAGGAAACTATGGCTACACCTTC
14	TRBV7-9	TRBJ2-3	.	.	CASSLMMGEDTQYF	TGTGCCAGCAGCTTAATGATGGGAGAAGATACGCAGTATTTT
14	TRBV27	TRBJ2-1	.	TRBD2	CATGRLAGVGEQFF	TGTGCCACCGGAAGACTAGCGGGAGTGGGCGAGCAGTTCTTC
13	TRBV29-1	TRBJ1-1	few	.	CSVDGRGNTEAFF	TGCAGCGTTGATGGGCGGGGAAACACTGAAGCTTTCTTT
14	TRBV5-1	TRBJ2-3	few	.	CASSPPLNPDTQYF	TGCGCCAGCAGCCCGCCCTTAAACCCAGATACGCAGTATTTT
11	TRBV6-2/TRBV6-3	TRBJ2-3	.	.	CASSYSERQYF	TGTGCCAGCAGTTACTCCGAACGACAGTATTTT
12	TRBV5-1	TRBJ1-1	few	.	CASSLDRRRAFF	TGCGCCAGCAGCTTGGACAGGCGTCGGGCTTTCTTT
14	TRBV6-1	TRBJ1-4	.	.	CASSPGPFNEKLFF	TGTGCCAGCTCGCCAGGGCCCTTCAATGAAAAACTGTTTTTT
15	TRBV28	TRBJ2-3	few	.	CASSPARTYTDTQYF	TGTGCCAGCAGTCCCGCCCGGACGTACACCGATACGCAGTATTTT
15	TRBV29-1	TRBJ1-2	.	.	CSVEDSAGMGYGYTF	TGCAGCGTTGAAGATTCCGCAGGGATGGGCTATGGCTACACCTTC
11	TRBV5-6	TRBJ2-3	once	.	CASIGSDTQYF	TGTGCCAGCATAGGGAGTGATACGCAGTATTTT
14	TRBV6-2/TRBV6-3	TRBJ2-2	.	.	CASSYGQGVGELFF	TGTGCCAGCAGTTACGGCCAGGGTGTCGGGGAGCTGTTTTTT
13	TRBV6-6	TRBJ1-4	few	TRBD1	CASSRGTDEKLFF	TGTGCCAGCAGTCGCGGGACAGATGAAAAACTGTTTTTT
14	TRBV7-6	TRBJ1-1	medium-sized	.	CASSPGRSDSQAFF	TGTGCCAGCAGCCCGGGTCGTTCTGACAGCCAAGCTTTCTTT
12	TRBV29-1	TRBJ1-1	.	.	CSVGHANTEAFF	TGCAGCGTTGGACACGCGAACACTGAAGCTTTCTTT
17	TRBV3-1	TRBJ1-3	few	TRBD1	CASSQAPVTGSGNTIYF	TGTGCCAGCAGCCAAGCTCCCGTGACAGGGTCTGGAAACACCATATATTTT
12	TRBV29-1	TRBJ2-5	few	.	CSVEQLQETQYF	TGCAGCGTTGAACAGCTACAAGAGACCCAGTACTTC
15	TRBV4-2	TRBJ1-2	few	.	CASNLNRASNYGYTF	TGTGCCAGCAACCTAAACAGGGCTTCTAACTATGGCTACACCTTC
12	TRBV20-1	TRBJ2-5	.	.	CSATDRTRAQYF	TGCAGTGCTACTGACCGAACTCGGGCCCAGTACTTC
13	TRBV7-9	TRBJ2-5	.	TRBD2	CASSRLAVETQYF	TGTGCCAGCAGCAGACTAGCGGTAGAGACCCAGTACTTC
12	TRBV7-2	TRBJ1-2	.	.	CASSGRDGLHTF	TGTGCCAGCAGCGGCCGGGACGGACTCCACACCTTC
13	TRBV29-1	TRBJ1-2	.	.	CSVEGGAGYGYTF	TGCAGCGTTGAAGGGGGGGCAGGCTATGGCTACACCTTC
14	TRBV7-2	TRBJ2-7	.	TRBD2	CASSSGLAGVGQYF	TGTGCCAGCAGTTCGGGACTAGCGGGAGTTGGGCAGTACTTC
15	TRBV7-9	TRBJ2-2	few	.	CASRITQGRTGELFF	TGTGCCAGCAGGATTACTCAGGGGAGGACCGGGGAGCTGTTTTTT
13	TRBV20-1	TRBJ2-7	.	.	CSARMEATYEQYF	TGCAGTGCTAGAATGGAAGCGACCTACGAGCAGTACTTC
15	TRBV29-1	TRBJ2-7	.	TRBD2	CSVEGLAGRGYEQYF	TGCAGCGTTGAGGGCCTAGCGGGACGTGGGTACGAGCAGTACTTC